One and the same sample provided the 29 T cell receptor beta chains below, sequenced in a study of shared clonotypes between healthy human individuals. The data were produced by immunoSEQ multiplex PCR, yet TCRdb's version contains in-frame clones alone and is incomplete. The top ten clones hold 0.37% of a sample with 2 million to 2.5 million clones, about nine tenths of them seen once. The sequenced sample was naive CD4+ T cells from PBMCs. The subset was: CD45RA+ positively selected. The source of these receptors is a man between 18 and 35 years old in good health. Some clones in this sample may be carry-over from other donors' samples.

The V and J genes are TRBV11-2 and TRBJ1-2, with a tentative D call TRBD1 (5 bases). The V gene's germline CDR1 is SGHAT and CDR2 FQNNGV. This CDR3 is built from 14 residues. Trimming took off 7 bases at V and 4 bases at J, with 16 bases between the two ends. The chain's CDR3 is CASNDRGRVYGYTF. CDR3 DNA: TGTGCCAGCAACGATCGGGGGAGGGTCTATGGCTACACCTTC.

The chain has TRBV4-2 and TRBJ1-6; D call uncertain. Germline values: CDR1 LGHNA, CDR2 YNFKEQ. V shed 2 bases and J shed 7 bases, with 9 bases lying between them. CDR3 length: 14 residues. In DNA, the CDR3 is TGTGCCAGCAGCCAATCCGTTAGGAATTCACCCCTCCACTTT. Translating it yields CASSQSVRNSPLHF.

The chain has TRBV4-1 and TRBJ1-2; no clear D. This CDR3 has 16 amino acids. Trimming removed 0 bases at V and 2 bases at J, with 13 bases between. Germline V CDR1 and CDR2: MGHRA, YSYEKL. Written as DNA, the CDR3 is TGCGCCAGCAGCCAAGAAGGCGGCAGTCGAAACTATGGCTACACCTTC. Residues: CASSQEGGSRNYGYTF.

This chain uses TRBV4-2 with TRBJ2-1; D gene ambiguous. Trimming took 2 bases from V and 12 from J, leaving 14 bases between them. CDR3 size: 13 residues. Germline lookup yields CDR1 LGHNA and CDR2 YNFKEQ. In DNA, the CDR3 is TGTGCCAGCAGCCAACAGGCATATCTGGGGCAGTTCTTC. The encoded protein is CASSQQAYLGQFF.

The V call is TRBV7-8, the J call TRBJ2-5, with D possibly being TRBD1 or TRBD2 (5 bases each). The length of the CDR3 is 15 residues. The V end lost 5 bases, the J end lost 1 base, and 14 bases lay between the germline ends. The germline V gene has CDR1 SGHVS and CDR2 FQNEAQ. In DNA, the CDR3 is TGTGCCAGCAGCCGCCGGGACGGACCCCAAGAGACCCAGTACTTC. Translating gives CASSRRDGPQETQYF.

The chain joins TRBV29-1 to TRBJ1-1; no clear D gene. Germline-derived CDR1 and CDR2 are SQVTM and ANQGSEA. The CDR3 spans 12 residues. Trimming cost V 4 bases and J 1 base, with 7 bases left between them. In DNA, the CDR3 is TGCAGCGTTGCGCCGGCGAACACTGAAGCTTTCTTT. This translates into CSVAPANTEAFF.

This chain uses TRBV5-5 with TRBJ2-7; 9 positions match TRBD1. CDR1 is SGHKS and CDR2 is YYEKEE in the germline V gene (reference sequence). The CDR3 is 14 residues long. V was pared by 3 bases and J by 5 bases, with 6 bases of the junction left unmatched. CDR3 loop: CASSWGQGINEQYF. The CDR3 DNA is TGTGCCAGCAGCTGGGGACAGGGAATCAACGAGCAGTACTTC.

A remark on this clone: The same CDR3 also results from other DNA sequences found in this sample. The rearrangement links TRBV18 to TRBJ2-7, with D hard to call. V dropped 3 bases and J dropped 4 bases, with 10 bases sitting between them. Germline assignment: CDR1 KGHSH and CDR2 LQKENI. This CDR3 is 13 amino acids long. In nucleotides, the CDR3 is TGTGCCAGCTCACCGCTAGGCGGTTACGAGCAGTACTTC. It encodes CASSPLGGYEQYF.

The V and J genes are TRBV7-2 and TRBJ2-3; D may match TRBD1 or TRBD2 (5 bases each). Trimming removed 1 base at V and 2 bases at J, with 10 bases between. The CDR3 length is 15 residues. CDR1 is SGHTA and CDR2 is FQGNSA in the germline V gene. CDR3 region: CASSLVGTPTDTQYF. The CDR3 bases are TGTGCCAGCAGCTTAGTGGGGACGCCCACAGATACGCAGTATTTT. The variable domain in full, with the rest retrieved from reference TRBV7-2 and TRBJ2-3, is GAGVSQSPSNKVTEKGKDVELRCDPISGHTALYWYRQSLGQGLEFLIYFQGNSAPDKSGLPSDRFSAERTGGSVSTLTIQRTQQEDSAVYLCASSLVGTPTDTQYFGPGTRLTVL.

V is TRBV5-1 and J is TRBJ2-3, with D hard to call. Trimming took 0 bases from V and 1 from J, leaving 12 bases between them. In germline, CDR1 is SGHRS, CDR2 YFSETQ. The CDR3 runs 16 residues. Written as DNA, the CDR3 is TGCGCCAGCAGCTTGGCCCGTGGTAGAGGCACAGATACGCAGTATTTT. It codes for CASSLARGRGTDTQYF.

This sequence joins TRBV19 and TRBJ2-3, with 11 bases that match TRBD2. This CDR3 comprises 15 residues. Germline V gene lookup returns CDR1 LNHDA and CDR2 SQIVND (reference sequence). The V segment lost 10 bases and the J segment 4 bases; nucleotides outside the gene matches: 10. The CDR3: CATHSGRAGSDTQYF. CDR3 DNA sequence: TGTGCCACCCATAGCGGGAGGGCCGGGTCAGATACGCAGTATTTT.

About this clone: The identical CDR3 is also encoded by other nucleotide sequences in the sample. The chain uses TRBV2 and TRBJ1-5, with D tentatively TRBD1 (5 bases). Per germline, CDR1 SNHLY and CDR2 FYNNEI. The V end was cut by 6 bases, the J end by 2 bases, with 8 bases between. The CDR3 spans 13 residues. CDR3 protein: CASRRGGNQPQHF. The CDR3 DNA sequence: TGTGCCAGCAGGCGGGGGGGCAATCAGCCCCAGCATTTT. The full variable domain, its missing parts supplied by reference TRBV2 and TRBJ1-5, is EPEVTQTPSHQVTQMGQEVILRCVPISNHLYFYWYRQILGQKVEFLVSFYNNEISEKSEIFDDQFSVERPDGSNFTLKIRSTKLEDSAMYFCASRRGGNQPQHFGDGTRLSIL.

The V gene is TRBV4-2, the J gene TRBJ2-7; 8 positions match TRBD2. J gave up 7 bases and V 4 bases, and 6 bases lay outside the gene matches. The germline V gene has CDR1 LGHNA and CDR2 YNFKEQ. The CDR3 is 13 residues long. The CDR3 nucleotides are TGTGCCAGCAGCCGTAGCGGGGCGGGAGAGCAGTACTTC. Translating it yields CASSRSGAGEQYF.

With regard to this clone: Other DNA sequences in the sample encode the same CDR3. The V call is TRBV28, the J call TRBJ2-2; D is uncertain. This CDR3 is built from 12 residues. The germline V and J ends were trimmed by 8 bases and 2 bases, with 6 bases remaining between them. Germline V gene data show CDR1 as MDHEN and CDR2 as SYDVKM. The CDR3: CASAANTGELFF. CDR3 DNA: TGTGCCAGCGCCGCTAACACCGGGGAGCTGTTTTTT.

The CDR3 sequence: CASGQSNQETQYF. The CDR3 nucleotides read TGTGCTAGTGGCCAAAGCAACCAAGAGACCCAGTACTTC. The V call is TRBV12-5, the J call TRBJ2-5; D unclear. The V end was cut by 6 bases, the J end by 0 bases, with 8 bases between. Germline loops: CDR1 LGHNT, CDR2 FRNRAP. This CDR3 spans 13 amino acids.

As regards this clone: Other DNA sequences within the sample encode an identical CDR3. The chain recombines TRBV6-1 with TRBJ2-7, with 11 bases matching TRBD1. The germline gives CDR1 MNHNS, CDR2 SASEGT. The CDR3 has 14 residues. V was clipped by 6 bases and J by 3 bases; unmatched bases: 4. CDR3 residues: CASRAGTGGYEQYF. The CDR3, as DNA: TGTGCCAGCAGGGCCGGGACAGGGGGCTACGAGCAGTACTTC.

The chain is built from TRBV28 and TRBJ2-1; 7 bases match TRBD2. This CDR3 is built from 17 residues. CDR1 is MDHEN and CDR2 is SYDVKM in the germline V gene. Unmatched junction bases numbered 14, after V lost 6 bases and J lost 3 bases. The DNA of the CDR3 is TGTGCCAGCAGACCACCCCATGGGGCGGGGGACTACAATGAGCAGTTCTTC. Its protein is CASRPPHGAGDYNEQFF.

This clone was picked up one time. This chain links TRBV15 with TRBJ2-5; D is undetermined. V was pared by 3 bases and J by 5 bases, with 19 bases between. The CDR3 extends over 16 amino acids. Looked up from germline, CDR1 is LNHNV and CDR2 is YYDKDF (reference sequence). As DNA, the CDR3 is TGTGCCACCAGCAGCCCCTGGTCGGCGGTCCGGGAGACCCAGTACTTC. Amino acid sequence: CATSSPWSAVRETQYF.

A remark on this clone: Within the sample, other DNA sequences also encode this same CDR3. The chain uses TRBV5-1 and TRBJ1-1; D may be TRBD1 (5 bases). Looked up from germline, CDR1 is SGHRS and CDR2 is YFSETQ. CDR3 length: 15 residues. Trimming cost V 4 bases and J 0 bases, with 13 bases left between them. CDR3 nucleotides: TGCGCCAGCAGCACCGGGACGGGGATGAACACTGAAGCTTTCTTT. Its translation is CASSTGTGMNTEAFF.

The chain couples TRBV7-2 to TRBJ2-3, with TRBD1 identical over 7 bases. V lost 5 bases, J lost 2 bases, and 7 bases stayed unmatched. The germline gives CDR1 SGHTA, CDR2 FQGNSA. The CDR3 has 15 residues. The CDR3: CASSLRQGPTDTQYF. CDR3 DNA: TGTGCCAGCAGCCTACGACAGGGACCCACAGATACGCAGTATTTT.

This chain connects TRBV5-4 to TRBJ2-2; D may be TRBD1 (6 bases). V shed 4 bases and J shed 2 bases, with 12 bases lying between them. Germline CDR1 SGHNT, CDR2 YYREEE (reference sequence). The CDR3 has 15 amino acids. For the CDR3, the DNA is TGTGCCAGCAGCCCAACAGGGTTTAACACCGGGGAGCTGTTTTTT. Protein product: CASSPTGFNTGELFF.

The J gene is TRBJ2-7, the V gene TRBV7-8; D gene unclear. Germline V lookup: CDR1 SGHVS, CDR2 FQNEAQ. Trimming pared 5 bases from V and 2 bases from J, leaving 13 bases between. This CDR3 is 14 amino acids long. CDR3 sequence: CASSPGWYPYEQYF. CDR3 DNA sequence: TGTGCCAGCAGCCCAGGTTGGTACCCCTACGAGCAGTACTTC.

As regards this clone: The same CDR3 arises from other DNA sequences in this sample as well. The gene calls are TRBV7-9 and TRBJ2-4, with no clear D. CDR1 is SEHNR, CDR2 FQNEAQ, per germline (reference sequence). The ends were cut back, 3 bases at V and 2 bases at J, with 8 bases in the middle. The CDR3 extends over 14 amino acids. The CDR3 sequence: CASSLGGSKNIQYF. The CDR3 nucleotides read TGTGCCAGCAGCTTGGGCGGCTCCAAAAACATTCAGTACTTC.

Comments on this clone: Distinct nucleotide sequences in the sample also encode this CDR3. The genes are TRBV7-9 and TRBJ1-2, with D perhaps TRBD1 (5 bases). Germline loops: CDR1 SEHNR, CDR2 FQNEAQ (reference sequence). Trimming stripped 1 base from V and 4 bases from J, with 7 bases between. The CDR3 spans 13 residues. CDR3 protein: CASSLGGSYGYTF. The CDR3 region has the DNA TGTGCCAGCAGCTTAGGGGGGTCCTATGGCTACACCTTC.

The gene calls are TRBV19 and TRBJ1-2; 7 bases align to TRBD1. V shed 3 bases and J 5 bases; nucleotides not matched to a gene: 9. Germline V gene data show CDR1 as LNHDA and CDR2 as SQIVND (reference sequence). The CDR3 runs 15 residues. CDR3 sequence reads: CASSIAPGQVYGYTF. CDR3 DNA sequence: TGTGCCAGTAGTATCGCCCCCGGACAGGTGTATGGCTACACCTTC.

V usage is TRBV4-1 and J usage is TRBJ1-1; 7 bases are shared with TRBD1. The germline V gene encodes CDR1 MGHRA and CDR2 YSYEKL. J was trimmed by 2 bases and V by 4 bases; bases with no gene match: 7. This CDR3 is built from 15 residues. The CDR3 region is CASSPRQGLNTEAFF. In DNA, the CDR3 is TGCGCCAGCAGCCCCAGACAGGGACTAAACACTGAAGCTTTCTTT.

Only one count was recorded for this clone. The chain joins TRBV5-5 to TRBJ1-2, with D possibly TRBD1 on 6 matching bases. Germline V gives CDR1 SGHKS, CDR2 YYEKEE (reference sequence). Trimming took 0 bases from V and 5 from J, leaving 11 bases between them. The CDR3 sequence is 14 residues long. The CDR3 loop reads CASSLGTVRYGYTF. The CDR3 DNA reads TGTGCCAGCAGCTTGGGGACAGTCAGATATGGCTACACCTTC.

V and J are TRBV18 and TRBJ2-5, with 8 positions matching TRBD1. CDR3 length: 15 residues. V was pared by 2 bases and J by 4 bases, with 6 bases of the junction left unmatched. Germline assignment: CDR1 KGHSH and CDR2 LQKENI. CDR3 DNA sequence: TGTGCCAGCTCACCAGGGACAGGCGTCCCAGAGACCCAGTACTTC. This gives the protein CASSPGTGVPETQYF.

The chain carries TRBV4-1 and TRBJ2-5, with 9 bases identical to TRBD2. V dropped 2 bases and J dropped 6; count of bases not matched to a gene: 7. Germline V gene sequence: CDR1 MGHRA, CDR2 YSYEKL. The CDR3 totals 15 residues. The CDR3 nucleotides read TGCGCCAGCAGCCAACTGACTAGCGGCGAGAAGACCCAGTACTTC. Protein sequence: CASSQLTSGEKTQYF.